This T cell receptor beta chain originates from a study of blood T cell repertoires in COVID-19. Study in general: Sites across the United States, Italy and Spain contributed samples from acute and convalescent COVID-19. T cells, B-cell-depleted T cells, or PBMCs supplied cDNA or gDNA.

Germline V gene sequence: CDR1 SGHRS, CDR2 YFSETQ. The J segment lost 7 bases and the V segment lost 2 bases, leaving 4 bases of the junction unmatched. The CDR3 extends over 14 amino acids. Authors' processing steps: Reference gene primer amplification gave estimated nucleated cell counts. Profiling relied on immunoSEQ multiplex PCR, and the TCRdb table lists in-frame clones only, not all of them. D and trimming come from the DNA, and the V and J calls and clone size come from that table. The data contain approximately 30,000 clones, roughly 89% of them singletons. The sample comprised peripheral blood. The sequence derives from a human donor in a cohort sampled during active COVID-19. The chain combines TRBV5-1 with TRBJ1-5; 9 nucleotides line up with TRBD1. The CDR3 protein is CASSLIQGAQPQHF. The CDR3 nucleotides read TGCGCCAGCAGCTTAATACAGGGGGCCCAGCCCCAGCATTTT.